The rows below give T cell receptor beta chains drawn from one sample of a study of blood T cell repertoires in COVID-19. TCRdb keeps only in-frame clones here, not all; method: immunoSEQ multiplex PCR. Of approximately 270,000 clones listed, about nine tenths are singletons. Sequenced sample: peripheral blood. The receptors derive from a man aged 50 or older with acute or convalescent COVID-19. Both conserved end residues are trimmed from each CDR3. D genes are given only for firm matches.

TRBV5-1 | TRBD2 | ASSVTSGGPETQY
TRBV5-1 | NA | ASRTAVQRQETQY
TRBV12-3/TRBV12-4 | NA | ASRRAEYGYT
TRBV7-6 | TRBD1 | ASSPRQGATDTQY
TRBV2 | NA | ASSGRGKATEAF
TRBV15 | TRBD2 | ATSRVSLADNEQF
TRBV10-2 | NA | ASSSDGYGYT
TRBV12-3/TRBV12-4 | NA | ASSFERQPQH
TRBV6-2/TRBV6-3 | NA | ASSYVAVTDTQY
TRBV5-1 | TRBD2 | ASSLPAGDYEQY
TRBV6-5 | NA | ASSPSGTGELF
TRBV7-2 | TRBD1 | ASSSRQGRQETQY
TRBV6-2/TRBV6-3 | NA | ASSYRDGGLDGYT
TRBV10-2 | TRBD2 | ASSESTLAGDNEQF
TRBV6-5 | NA | ASSPQPGVPDTQY
TRBV6-5 | NA | ANPQGNQETQY
TRBV6-5 | TRBD2 | ASSYDLAARRELF
TRBV5-6 | TRBD1 | ASSFGTVSGNTIY
TRBV30 | NA | AWSSSLYGYT
TRBV4-1 | TRBD2 | ASSQDRAGGITDTQY
TRBV27 | NA | ASSLAGSTEAF
TRBV15 | TRBD2 | ATSRGGLAGSDTQY
TRBV19 | NA | ASSIARGKYYEQF
TRBV19 | NA | AGGGYYGYT
TRBV27 | TRBD1 | ASRRTGGSGTEAF
TRBV6-5 | NA | ASSYSMTPEKLF
TRBV18 | NA | ASSPIGNPNEKLF